Listed here are 8 T cell receptor beta chains from one sample, sequenced in a study of Tregs in tolerant kidney transplant recipients. Profiled with immunoSEQ multiplex PCR; TCRdb holds only in-frame clones, not every one. In all, the sample yields about 48,000 clones. The sample here was CD4+ T cells from blood, taken before the transplant. These receptors were taken from a human donor who received a combined kidney and bone marrow transplant.

The CDR3 is CASSPRLATNTGELFF. The sequenced CDR3 bases are TGTGCCAGCAGCCCTCGACTAGCCACGAACACCGGGGAG. The chain is built from TRBV14 and TRBJ2-2; 7 bases are shared with TRBD2. From the germline J gene comes the end of the CDR3, since the read stops 3 residues before it. The CDR3 consists of 16 residues. Per the germline V gene, CDR1 is SGHDN and CDR2 is FVKESK. V was clipped by 4 bases and J by 0 bases; unmatched bases: 5. The full variable domain, its missing parts supplied by reference TRBV14 and TRBJ2-2, is EAGVTQFPSHSVIEKGQTVTLRCDPISGHDNLYWYRRVMGKEIKFLLHFVKESKQDESGMPNNRFLAERTGGTYSTLKVQPAELEDSGVYFCASSPRLATNTGELFFGEGSRLTVL.

About this clone itself: The read terminates 3 residues before the CDR3 end, so the remaining end is supplied by the germline J gene. This chain joins TRBV5-1 and TRBJ1-1; TRBD1 aligns across 7 bases. There are 15 residues in the CDR3. V gave up 3 bases and J gave up 0 bases; unmatched junction bases: 5. The germline gives CDR1 SGHRS, CDR2 YFSETQ. The CDR3 reads CASSSGQLMNTEAFF. The sequenced part of the CDR3 DNA is TGCGCCAGCAGCTCGGGACAGCTTATGAACACTGAA.

Of note for this clone: The missing CDR3 end, 3 residues past where the read stops, is filled in from the germline J gene. V and J are TRBV30 and TRBJ2-3; 7 bases are a match to TRBD2. From germline, CDR1 is GTSNPN and CDR2 SVGIG (reference sequence). The V gene end was trimmed by 0 bases and the J gene end by 3 bases; junction bases not matched to a gene: 18. There are 19 residues in the CDR3. CDR3 DNA (partial): TGTGCCTGGAGTGTAACCCCCCCCGCGGGAGTATTTGGGACAGATACG. This translates into CAWSVTPPAGVFGTDT. The full CDR3 protein reads CAWSVTPPAGVFGTDTQYF.

CDR3 DNA (partial): TGTGCCAGCAGCGGCGGGACAGGGAATTCACCC. Protein product: CASSGGTGNSP. In full, the CDR3 is CASSGGTGNSPLHF. The V and J genes are TRBV2 and TRBJ1-6, with 9 positions matching TRBD1. The sequenced fragment ends 3 residues before the CDR3 boundary, so the rest is inferred from the germline J gene. The CDR3 extends over 14 amino acids. Germline V lookup: CDR1 SNHLY, CDR2 FYNNEI. Losses at the gene ends were 6 bases for V and 7 bases for J; bases not matched to a gene: 4.

Concerning this clone itself: The CDR3 end is not reached by the read, which stops 3 residues before it; the germline J gene fills it in. The chain employs TRBV6-2 or TRBV6-3 and TRBJ2-7, with D hard to call. The CDR3 is 15 amino acids. Trimming took off 3 bases at V and 0 bases at J, with 12 bases between the two ends. Germline CDR1 is MNHEY and CDR2 is SVGEGT. The sequenced part of the CDR3 DNA is TGTGCCAGCAGTTATTCATCAGCTAGCTCCTACGAG. This translates into CASSYSSASSYE. The CDR3 as a whole reads CASSYSSASSYEQYF.

In the case of this clone: The DNA ends 3 residues before the CDR3 does, and the rest of the CDR3 is filled in from the germline J gene. The V call is TRBV19, the J call TRBJ1-1; 7 positions match TRBD1. The trim removed 11 bases at V and 4 bases at J, leaving 10 bases unmatched. The germline V gene has CDR1 LNHDA and CDR2 SQIVND (reference sequence). This CDR3 spans 13 amino acids. The CDR3 reads CAAETGRGTEAFF. Partial CDR3 DNA: TGTGCCGCGGAGACAGGGCGCGGCACTGAA.

With respect to this clone: The sequence runs out 3 residues before the end of the CDR3; the remainder is reconstructed from the germline J gene. The rearrangement uses TRBV5-5 and TRBJ2-3, with unresolved D. Trimming took 1 base from V and 2 from J, leaving 11 bases between them. The CDR3 consists of 15 residues. Germline V gene data show CDR1 as SGHKS and CDR2 as YYEKEE (reference sequence). The CDR3 reads CASSLIGSFTDTQYF. The covered CDR3 bases are TGTGCCAGCAGCTTGATTGGCAGTTTCACAGATACG.

A note on this clone: The read ends 3 residues early relative to the CDR3; the germline J gene fills the gap. The rearrangement uses TRBV30 and TRBJ1-3; D is possibly TRBD1 (5 bases). V lost 2 bases and J lost 0, with 17 bases in between. From germline, CDR1 is GTSNPN and CDR2 SVGIG (reference sequence). CDR3 length: 17 residues. The covered CDR3 bases are TGTGCCTGGAGTCCCCGGGGGAGGCTCCTCTCTGGAAACACC. It is translated as CAWSPRGRLLSGNT. The CDR3 as a whole reads CAWSPRGRLLSGNTIYF.